Reported below is one T cell receptor beta chain. The data belong to a study of blood T cell repertoires in COVID-19. In the original processing: Estimation of nucleated cell counts relied on the amplification of reference gene primers. Clones were read by immunoSEQ multiplex PCR, and TCRdb kept only the in-frame ones, dropping some. The V and J calls and clone size are taken from that table; D and trimming were inferred from the DNA. The top ten clones hold 4.1% of a sample with 300,000 or so clones, approximately 80% of them seen once. Looked up from germline, CDR1 is SNHLY and CDR2 is FYNNEI. The CDR3 runs to 16 residues. With V trimmed by 6 bases and J by 6 bases, 14 bases remained unmatched.

V gene TRBV2 combines with J gene TRBJ2-1; 7 bases fit TRBD2. The source material was peripheral blood. This sequence was found in a woman in her 50s with active or convalescent COVID-19. The CDR3 nucleotides read TGTGCCAGCAGGGACCGGGCGGGAGATTGGGGCAATGAGCAGTTCTTC. This encodes CASRDRAGDWGNEQFF.